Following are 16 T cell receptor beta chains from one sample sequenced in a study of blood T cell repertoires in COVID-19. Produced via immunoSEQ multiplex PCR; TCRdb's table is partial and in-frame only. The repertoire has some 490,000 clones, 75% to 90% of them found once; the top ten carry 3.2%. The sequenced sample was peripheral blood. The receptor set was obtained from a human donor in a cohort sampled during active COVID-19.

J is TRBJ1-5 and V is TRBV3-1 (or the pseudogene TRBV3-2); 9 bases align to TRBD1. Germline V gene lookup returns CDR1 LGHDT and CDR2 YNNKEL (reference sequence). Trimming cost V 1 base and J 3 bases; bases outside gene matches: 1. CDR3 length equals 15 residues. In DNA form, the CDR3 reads TGTGCCAGCAGCCAAGGGACAGGGGACAATCAGCCCCAGCATTTT. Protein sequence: CASSQGTGDNQPQHF.

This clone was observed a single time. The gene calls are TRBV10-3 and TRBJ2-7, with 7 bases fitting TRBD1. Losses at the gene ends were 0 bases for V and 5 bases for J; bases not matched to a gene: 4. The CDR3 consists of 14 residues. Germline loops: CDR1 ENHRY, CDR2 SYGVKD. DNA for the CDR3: TGTGCCATCAGTGAGTCGACAGGGAGCAACGAGCAGTACTTC. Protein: CAISESTGSNEQYF.

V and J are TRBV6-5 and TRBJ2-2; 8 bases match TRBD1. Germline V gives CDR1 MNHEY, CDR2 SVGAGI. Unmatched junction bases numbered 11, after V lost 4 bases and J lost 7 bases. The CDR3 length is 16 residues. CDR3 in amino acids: CASSSINRGINGELFF. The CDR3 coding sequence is TGTGCCAGCAGTTCTATCAACAGGGGGATAAACGGGGAGCTGTTTTTT.

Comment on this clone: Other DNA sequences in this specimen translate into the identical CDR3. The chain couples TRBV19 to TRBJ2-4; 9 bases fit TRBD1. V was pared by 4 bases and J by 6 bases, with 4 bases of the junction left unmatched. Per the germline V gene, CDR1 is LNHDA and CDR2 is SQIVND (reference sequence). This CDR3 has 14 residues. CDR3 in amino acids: CASSTRDRVNIQYF. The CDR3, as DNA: TGTGCCAGTAGTACCCGGGACAGGGTAAACATTCAGTACTTC.

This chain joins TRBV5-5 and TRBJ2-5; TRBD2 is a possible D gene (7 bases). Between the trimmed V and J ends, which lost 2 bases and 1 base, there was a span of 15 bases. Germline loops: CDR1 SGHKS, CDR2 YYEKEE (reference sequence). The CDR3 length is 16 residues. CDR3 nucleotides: TGTGCCAGCAGCTTCTCGGGGGGCGATCCCCAAGAGACCCAGTACTTC. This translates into CASSFSGGDPQETQYF.

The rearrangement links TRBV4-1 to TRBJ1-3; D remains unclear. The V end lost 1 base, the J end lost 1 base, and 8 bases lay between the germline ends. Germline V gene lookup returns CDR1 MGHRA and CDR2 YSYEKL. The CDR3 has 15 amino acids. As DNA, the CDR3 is TGCGCCAGCAGCCAAGGAGGCCGGTCTGGAAACACCATATATTTT. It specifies CASSQGGRSGNTIYF.

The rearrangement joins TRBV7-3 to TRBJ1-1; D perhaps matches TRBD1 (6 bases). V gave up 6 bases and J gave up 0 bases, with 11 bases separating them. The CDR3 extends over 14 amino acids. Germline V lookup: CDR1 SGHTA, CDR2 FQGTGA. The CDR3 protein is CASSPGALNTEAFF. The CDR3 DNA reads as TGTGCCAGCAGTCCAGGGGCGTTGAACACTGAAGCTTTCTTT.

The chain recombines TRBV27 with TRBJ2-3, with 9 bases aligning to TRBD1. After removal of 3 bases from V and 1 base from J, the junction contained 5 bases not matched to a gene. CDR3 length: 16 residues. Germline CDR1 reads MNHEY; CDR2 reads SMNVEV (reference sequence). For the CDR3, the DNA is TGTGCCAGCAGTTTTCTCCGGACAGGGGGCACAGATACGCAGTATTTT. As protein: CASSFLRTGGTDTQYF.

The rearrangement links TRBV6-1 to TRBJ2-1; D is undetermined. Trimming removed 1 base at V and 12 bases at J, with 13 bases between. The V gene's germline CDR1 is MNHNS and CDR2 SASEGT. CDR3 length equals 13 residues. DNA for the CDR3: TGTGCCAGCAGTGAAGATTGGTTTCTCGGGCAGTTCTTC. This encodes CASSEDWFLGQFF.

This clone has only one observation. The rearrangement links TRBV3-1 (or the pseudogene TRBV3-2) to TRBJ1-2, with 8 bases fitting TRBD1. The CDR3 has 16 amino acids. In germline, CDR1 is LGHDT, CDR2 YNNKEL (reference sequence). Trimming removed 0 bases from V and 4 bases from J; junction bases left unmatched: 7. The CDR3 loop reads CASSQDPPGQVYGYTF. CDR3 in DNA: TGTGCCAGCAGCCAAGATCCCCCGGGACAGGTCTATGGCTACACCTTC.

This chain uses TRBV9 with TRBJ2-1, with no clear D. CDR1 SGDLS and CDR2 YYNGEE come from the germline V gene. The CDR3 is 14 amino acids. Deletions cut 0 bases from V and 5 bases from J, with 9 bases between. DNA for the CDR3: TGTGCCAGCAGCGTAGATGGAGAAGACAATGAGCAGTTCTTC. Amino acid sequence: CASSVDGEDNEQFF.

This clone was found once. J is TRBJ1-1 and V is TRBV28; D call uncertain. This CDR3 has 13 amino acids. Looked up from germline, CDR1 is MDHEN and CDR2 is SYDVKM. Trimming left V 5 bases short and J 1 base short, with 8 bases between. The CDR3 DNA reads TGTGCCAGCAGTATTTTGAGGAACACTGAAGCTTTCTTT. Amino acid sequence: CASSILRNTEAFF.

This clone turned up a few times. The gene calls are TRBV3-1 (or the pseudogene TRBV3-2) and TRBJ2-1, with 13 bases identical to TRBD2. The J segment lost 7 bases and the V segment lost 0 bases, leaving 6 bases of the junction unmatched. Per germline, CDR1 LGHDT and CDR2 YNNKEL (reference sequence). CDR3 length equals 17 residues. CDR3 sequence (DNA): TGTGCCAGCAGCCAAGATCCGGGACTAGCGGGACAGAATGAGCAGTTCTTC. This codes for CASSQDPGLAGQNEQFF.

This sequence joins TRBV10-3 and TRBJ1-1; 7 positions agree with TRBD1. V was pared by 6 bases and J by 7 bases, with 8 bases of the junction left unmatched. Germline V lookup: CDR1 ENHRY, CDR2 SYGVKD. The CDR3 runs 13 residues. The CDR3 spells CAIRTGSEGEAFF. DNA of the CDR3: TGTGCCATCAGGACAGGGTCCGAGGGTGAAGCTTTCTTT.

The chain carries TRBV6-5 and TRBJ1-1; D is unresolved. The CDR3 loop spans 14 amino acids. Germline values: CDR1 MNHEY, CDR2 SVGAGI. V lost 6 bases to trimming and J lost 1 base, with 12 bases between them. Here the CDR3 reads CASSQRRANTEAFF. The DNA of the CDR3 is TGTGCCAGCAGCCAACGGAGGGCGAACACTGAAGCTTTCTTT.

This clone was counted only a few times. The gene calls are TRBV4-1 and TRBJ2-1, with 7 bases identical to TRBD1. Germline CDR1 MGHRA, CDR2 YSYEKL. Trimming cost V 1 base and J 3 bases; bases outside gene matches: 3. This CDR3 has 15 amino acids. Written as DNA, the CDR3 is TGCGCCAGCAGCCAAGGGCAGGGGGTCTACAATGAGCAGTTCTTC. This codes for CASSQGQGVYNEQFF.